The clone carrying this T cell receptor beta chain was detected many times. Its antigen remains unidentified. This entry is derived from a study of early T cells in non-severe SARS-CoV-2 infection. Study-level background: The sequenced material was bulk RNA from unsorted whole blood, and its chains were unpaired. Study results and caveats: VDJdb matching, biased toward anti-spike CD8 responses, missed private and CD4 specificities.

V shed 2 bases and J shed 7 bases, with 21 bases lying between them. The CDR3 is 16 residues long. Germline CDR1 reads SGHDT; CDR2 reads YYEEEE. Tagging with unique molecular identifiers was applied to individual cDNA molecules. TCRdb recomputed calls from the 5' RACE reads with MiXCR, one row per CDR3 protein. This sample yields around 60,000 distinct CDR3 sequences, of which 10% to 15% are seen a single time; roughly a tenth belongs to the top ten. The sequence came from an adult who was a healthcare worker with PCR-confirmed SARS-CoV-2 infection or an uninfected control (not recorded which). The material sequenced was whole blood. The chain has TRBV5-6 and TRBJ1-1, with D perhaps TRBD1 (6 bases). For the CDR3, the DNA is TGTGCCAGCAGCTTATTAGCAGGGGAGGAATGGATTGAAGCTTTCTTT. Amino acid sequence: CASSLLAGEEWIEAFF.